The 28 T cell receptor beta chains listed next were all sequenced from one sample in a study of cytomegalovirus exposure and HLA in healthy donors (dated by TCRdb to about 2017). Preparation of the library involved the immunoSEQ multiplex PCR assay. The multiplex PCR relied on a mix of 60 forward primers for TCR Vbeta segments and 13 reverse primers for TCR Jbeta segments. TCRdb limited this immuneACCESS table to in-frame rearrangements with V and J called. A share of clones is missing; checked studies link under half to unresolved V genes, and the rest is unexplained. This sample gives roughly 200,000 clones in total; under 9.5% of them show up just once. Together, the top ten hold roughly 1.3% of the sample. Sequenced material: PBMCs. The receptors were gathered from a woman between 25 and 40 years old in good health and CMV-seropositive.

The chain couples TRBV30 to TRBJ1-2; a weak D match, TRBD1 (5 bases). The CDR3 sequence is 12 residues long. CDR1 GTSNPN and CDR2 SVGIG come from the germline V gene (reference sequence). The V gene lost 4 bases and the J gene lost 3 bases, with 9 bases spanning the gap. As DNA, the CDR3 is TGTGCCTGGACCCAGGGTGACTATGGCTACACCTTC. Translation: CAWTQGDYGYTF.

The CDR3 nucleotides read TGTGCCAGCTCACCTGCTAATCATCAGGGGTCTAGTGAAGCTTTCTTT. Its translation is CASSPANHQGSSEAFF. This chain connects TRBV18 to TRBJ1-1; perhaps TRBD1 as D (6 bases). CDR1 KGHSH and CDR2 LQKENI come from the germline V gene. This CDR3 has 16 residues. V dropped 3 bases and J dropped 7 bases, with 21 bases sitting between them.

The J gene is TRBJ1-3, the V gene TRBV2; TRBD1 agrees at 7 bases. CDR1 is SNHLY, CDR2 FYNNEI, per germline. The CDR3 length is 13 residues. The V and J ends lost 8 bases and 4 bases, in that order; junction bases with no gene match: 5. CDR3 bases: TGTGCCAGCCAGGGGGAATGGGGAAACACCATATATTTT. It codes for CASQGEWGNTIYF.

This clone turned up a few times. V usage is TRBV7-9 and J usage is TRBJ1-1, with D perhaps TRBD1 (5 bases). Trimming stripped 4 bases from V and 4 bases from J, with 13 bases between. Germline-derived CDR1 and CDR2 are SEHNR and FQNEAQ (reference sequence). This CDR3 spans 14 amino acids. The chain's CDR3 is CASSSTLRGTEAFF. The CDR3 nucleotides are TGTGCCAGCAGCTCTACTCTAAGGGGCACTGAAGCTTTCTTT.

A remark on this clone: The sample carries other DNA sequences with the same CDR3. The rearrangement joins TRBV5-6 to TRBJ2-7; TRBD1 is a possible D gene (6 bases). The CDR3 runs to 16 residues. Trimming stripped 2 bases from V and 3 bases from J, with 18 bases between. The germline V gene encodes CDR1 SGHDT and CDR2 YYEEEE. CDR3: CASSFRPGRGFYEQYF. The CDR3, as DNA: TGTGCCAGCAGCTTCCGCCCGGGAAGGGGGTTCTACGAGCAGTACTTC.

The chain uses TRBV10-1 and TRBJ2-5, with 10 nucleotides matching TRBD2. From germline, CDR1 is WNHNN and CDR2 SYGVQD (reference sequence). The trim removed 3 bases at V and 9 bases at J, leaving 1 base unmatched. The CDR3 has 12 residues. Written as DNA, the CDR3 is TGCGCCAGCAGTGAAACTAGCGGGGCCCAGTACTTC. Translation gives CASSETSGAQYF.

V is TRBV25-1 and J is TRBJ2-5, with TRBD1 identical over 11 bases. The junction had 10 bases not matched to a gene; V was cut back by 8 bases and J by 5 bases. Per germline, CDR1 MGHDK and CDR2 SYGVNS. This CDR3 region has 15 residues. The CDR3 loop is CASANPGQGGETQYF. The CDR3 DNA is TGTGCCAGCGCCAATCCGGGACAGGGGGGTGAGACCCAGTACTTC.

In its sample, this clone was seen a few times. CDR3 region: CASSLEGGLTYEQYF. As DNA, the CDR3 is TGTGCCAGCAGCTTAGAGGGGGGACTAACCTACGAGCAGTACTTC. The chain joins TRBV11-2 to TRBJ2-7, with 7 nucleotides matching TRBD2. CDR1 is SGHAT and CDR2 is FQNNGV in the germline V gene. The length of the CDR3 is 15 residues. Trimming took 0 bases from V and 2 from J; bases not matched to a gene: 4.

The chain carries TRBV19 and TRBJ2-1; 8 nucleotides align to TRBD2. The V gene's germline CDR1 is LNHDA and CDR2 SQIVND (reference sequence). The CDR3 is 15 amino acids. The trim removed 7 bases at V and 0 bases at J, leaving 5 bases unmatched. The CDR3 DNA follows: TGTGCCAGTACCCCCGGGACTAGCTCCTACAATGAGCAGTTCTTC. This codes for CASTPGTSSYNEQFF.

This chain uses TRBV30 with TRBJ2-1, with 9 bases fitting TRBD2. CDR3 length equals 14 residues. Germline V gene data show CDR1 as GTSNPN and CDR2 as SVGIG (reference sequence). Losses at the gene ends were 2 bases for V and 5 bases for J; bases not matched to a gene: 4. CDR3 amino acids: CAWSTSGGHNEQFF. The DNA of the CDR3 is TGTGCCTGGAGTACGAGCGGGGGGCACAATGAGCAGTTCTTC.

Turning to this clone: Other DNA sequences in this specimen translate into the identical CDR3. The chain combines TRBV30 with TRBJ2-7; the D gene is possibly TRBD1 (6 bases). Trimming cost V 2 bases and J 3 bases, with 8 bases left between them. In germline, CDR1 is GTSNPN, CDR2 SVGIG (reference sequence). The CDR3 consists of 12 residues. The CDR3 reads CAWSTGSYEQYF. As DNA, the CDR3 is TGTGCCTGGAGTACAGGGAGCTACGAGCAGTACTTC.

This clone was counted only a few times. The chain combines TRBV10-2 with TRBJ2-1; TRBD2 matches 9 bases. The CDR3 runs to 18 residues. Germline assignment: CDR1 WSHSY and CDR2 SAAADI. The J segment lost 4 bases and the V segment lost 4 bases, leaving 14 bases of the junction unmatched. The CDR3 DNA follows: TGCGCCAGCAGTGCCGCGGGAGGGCCTGGAGTGATATACAATGAGCAGTTCTTC. This encodes CASSAAGGPGVIYNEQFF.

The gene calls are TRBV5-1 and TRBJ2-1; 13 bases line up with TRBD2. The CDR3 has 16 residues. V was pared by 1 base and J by 7 bases, with 5 bases of the junction left unmatched. CDR1 SGHRS and CDR2 YFSETQ come from the germline V gene. DNA of the CDR3: TGCGCCAGCAGCTTGTGGACTAGCGGGAGTGTTAATGAGCAGTTCTTC. Protein sequence: CASSLWTSGSVNEQFF. Drawing the rest from reference TRBV5-1 and TRBJ2-1, the complete variable domain is KAGVTQTPRYLIKTRGQQVTLSCSPISGHRSVSWYQQTPGQGLQFLFEYFSETQRNKGNFPGRFSGRQFSNSRSEMNVSTLELGDSALYLCASSLWTSGSVNEQFFGPGTRLTVL.

This clone was detected only a few times. Within the sample, other DNA sequences also encode this same CDR3. The chain has TRBV27 and TRBJ1-1; the D gene is possibly TRBD1 (5 bases). The CDR3 contains 13 residues. Germline V gene lookup returns CDR1 MNHEY and CDR2 SMNVEV (reference sequence). V was shortened by 2 bases and J by 4 bases, with 8 bases between the two germline ends. This chain's CDR3 is CASSLLGGTEAFF. CDR3 nucleotide sequence: TGTGCCAGCAGTTTACTCGGGGGCACTGAAGCTTTCTTT.

The J gene is TRBJ2-5, the V gene TRBV30; 11 bases line up with TRBD2. CDR3 length: 14 amino acids. The junction had 4 bases not matched to a gene; V was cut back by 3 bases and J by 4 bases. CDR1 is GTSNPN, CDR2 SVGIG, per germline (reference sequence). CDR3 nucleotide sequence: TGTGCCTGGAGCAACGGACTAGCGGGAGAGACCCAGTACTTC. It encodes CAWSNGLAGETQYF. The full variable domain, rest sourced from reference TRBV30 and TRBJ2-5, is SQTIHQWPATLVQPVGSPLSLECTVEGTSNPNLYWYRQAAGRGLQLLFYSVGIGQISSEVPQNLSASRPQDRQFILSSKKLLLSDSGFYLCAWSNGLAGETQYFGPGTRLLVL.

In this sample, this clone turned up a few times. This chain connects TRBV7-6 to TRBJ2-3; D may be TRBD2 (6 bases). V was trimmed by 2 bases and J by 2 bases, leaving 14 bases between them. Germline-derived CDR1 and CDR2 are SGHVS and FNYEAQ. The CDR3 has 16 residues. CDR3 bases: TGTGCCAGCAGCTTAAGGAGCGGGCGACCCACAGATACGCAGTATTTT. Residues: CASSLRSGRPTDTQYF.

This clone was observed a handful of times. This rearrangement joins TRBV30 to TRBJ2-7; D possibly corresponds to TRBD2 (6 bases). Germline CDR1 reads GTSNPN; CDR2 reads SVGIG (reference sequence). This CDR3 spans 14 amino acids. V lost 5 bases and J lost 7, with 21 bases in between. The CDR3 DNA reads TGTGCCTGGGCGCCACGGGACTCTACGCGGGAGCAGTACTTC. This sequence encodes CAWAPRDSTREQYF.

The chain has TRBV6-6 and TRBJ2-3, with D possibly TRBD1 on 6 matching bases. The CDR3 is 15 residues long. V shed 10 bases and J shed 0 bases, with 17 bases lying between them. The germline gives CDR1 MNHNY, CDR2 SVGAGI (reference sequence). CDR3 DNA sequence: TGTGCCATTCGAACCGGGACAACTAGCACAGATACGCAGTATTTT. Residues: CAIRTGTTSTDTQYF.

This chain connects TRBV2 to TRBJ2-7; tentatively, D is TRBD2 (5 bases). Germline CDR1 and CDR2: SNHLY and FYNNEI. The germline V and J ends were trimmed by 7 bases and 4 bases, with 8 bases remaining between them. CDR3 length: 11 residues. The CDR3 is CASMTGYEQYF. The CDR3 DNA reads TGTGCCAGCATGACGGGGTACGAGCAGTACTTC.

A few counts support this clone. The rearrangement links TRBV9 to TRBJ2-5, with TRBD2 matching 15 bases. The CDR3 is 17 amino acids. The J segment lost 3 bases and the V segment lost 3 bases, leaving 6 bases of the junction unmatched. Germline V CDR1 and CDR2: SGDLS, YYNGEE. The CDR3 nucleotides are TGTGCCAGCAGCGCAACCGGGACTAGCGGGGGGAAAGAGACCCAGTACTTC. It yields the protein CASSATGTSGGKETQYF.

This clone was observed a few times. The rearrangement joins TRBV2 to TRBJ2-3; TRBD2 is a possible D gene (5 bases). Germline-derived CDR1 and CDR2 are SNHLY and FYNNEI. V was clipped by 7 bases and J by 3 bases, with 20 bases between them. This CDR3 comprises 16 residues. CDR3 sequence reads: CASKVSEGRRTDTQYF. CDR3 sequence (DNA): TGTGCCAGCAAAGTTTCCGAGGGCAGGCGGACAGATACGCAGTATTTT.

This chain joins TRBV7-9 and TRBJ1-2, with 8 bases matching TRBD1. The CDR3 runs to 14 residues. Unmatched junction bases numbered 20, after V lost 10 bases and J lost 13 bases. Germline assignment: CDR1 SEHNR and CDR2 FQNEAQ (reference sequence). The CDR3 nucleotides read TGTGCCACGCTTTTCCGGGACAGGATTCAGGAGTTCACCTTC. It encodes CATLFRDRIQEFTF.

About this clone: Other DNA sequences from this sample encode an identical CDR3 as well. The chain joins TRBV19 to TRBJ1-5, with D uncertain. The germline CDR1 and CDR2 sequences are LNHDA and SQIVND (reference sequence). The CDR3 spans 15 residues. V gave up 1 base and J gave up 7 bases, with 14 bases separating them. CDR3 DNA: TGTGCCAGTAGTATAGGAGGGCCCCGAGGGCAGCCCCAGCATTTT. Encoded protein: CASSIGGPRGQPQHF.

V usage is TRBV6-6 and J usage is TRBJ2-1; TRBD2 might be the D (6 bases). V was trimmed by 6 bases and J by 14 bases, leaving 26 bases between them. The CDR3 is 15 residues long. CDR1 and CDR2 from the germline V gene are MNHNY and SVGAGI (reference sequence). CDR3 region: CASSNPPVEGDREFF. In nucleotides, the CDR3 is TGTGCCAGCAGCAATCCCCCCGTGGAGGGAGATAGGGAGTTCTTC.

This clone has only a few counts. The chain has TRBV5-1 and TRBJ2-7; 9 positions agree with TRBD1. CDR1 is SGHRS and CDR2 is YFSETQ in the germline V gene. V lost 0 bases, J lost 6 bases, and 1 base stayed unmatched. This CDR3 is built from 13 residues. CDR3 protein: CASSLGTGAEQYF. The DNA for the CDR3 is TGCGCCAGCAGCTTGGGGACAGGGGCCGAGCAGTACTTC. Full variable domain (missing parts from reference TRBV5-1 and TRBJ2-7): KAGVTQTPRYLIKTRGQQVTLSCSPISGHRSVSWYQQTPGQGLQFLFEYFSETQRNKGNFPGRFSGRQFSNSRSEMNVSTLELGDSALYLCASSLGTGAEQYFGPGTRLTVT.

The chain employs TRBV11-2 and TRBJ1-4, with 9 bases matching TRBD1. There are 15 residues in the CDR3. Germline trimming cut 1 base from V and 5 bases from J; bases unmatched to any gene: 2. Germline V CDR1 and CDR2: SGHAT, FQNNGV. CDR3 coding DNA: TGTGCCAGCAGCTTAGTTGGGACAGGGAATGAAAAACTGTTTTTT. Its protein is CASSLVGTGNEKLFF.

The V gene is TRBV11-2, the J gene TRBJ1-2, with 8 bases aligning to TRBD1. Germline values: CDR1 SGHAT, CDR2 FQNNGV. Unmatched junction bases numbered 5, after V lost 5 bases and J lost 6 bases. The CDR3 covers 13 residues. CDR3 sequence: CASSNRGQDGYTF. DNA for the CDR3: TGTGCCAGCAGCAATCGGGGACAGGATGGCTACACCTTC.

The genes are TRBV7-2 and TRBJ2-5, with 12 bases matching TRBD2. The trim removed 5 bases at V and 7 bases at J, leaving 5 bases unmatched. The CDR3 is 14 residues long. Germline CDR1 is SGHTA and CDR2 is FQGNSA. The CDR3 loop is CASSRGLAGLTQYF. DNA of the CDR3: TGTGCCAGCAGCCGTGGACTAGCGGGATTGACCCAGTACTTC.